This T cell receptor beta chain was identified in a study of blood T cell repertoires in COVID-19. Looking at the study overall: Donors in the United States, Italy and Spain gave samples during acute or convalescent COVID-19. Nucleic acid was either cDNA or gDNA, and it came from T cells, B-cell-depleted T cells, or PBMCs.

This clone was counted once. The CDR3 has 11 residues. Looked up from germline, CDR1 is SGHDN and CDR2 is FVKESK. V gave up 5 bases and J gave up 8 bases, with 6 bases separating them. Assay used: immunoSEQ multiplex PCR; TCRdb lists only in-frame clones, some missing. The table lists some 180,000 clones, 70% to 85% of them singletons, with approximately 13% in the top ten. Source material: peripheral blood. The rearrangement links TRBV14 to TRBJ1-4; a weak D match, TRBD1 (5 bases). The sequence derives from a human donor in a cohort sampled during active COVID-19. For the CDR3, the DNA is TGTGCCAGCAGCTACAGGGAAAAACTGTTTTTT. Encoded protein: CASSYREKLFF.